The present T cell receptor (beta chain) was sequenced within a study of CD8+ T cells in alopecia areata. Whole-study findings and limits: Scalp data also include sequences from resident alphabeta T cells of normal skin. Lesional scalp displayed greater clonality than normal scalp, most notably in alopecia totalis/universalis.

Germline V gene lookup returns CDR1 SEHNR and CDR2 FQNEAQ (reference sequence). There are 12 residues in the CDR3. The ends were cut back, 4 bases at V and 6 bases at J, with 7 bases in the middle. This clone is deemed large. The antigen is not known. Sequencing templates came from extracted RNA that was reverse transcribed into cDNA. The repertoire was sequenced with immunoSEQ multiplex PCR; TCRdb's copy has only in-frame clones and lacks some. The sample lists just over 150,000 clones; about 50% were seen once. Samples from alopecia areata patients were lesional scalp punch biopsies and peripheral blood.

This rearrangement joins TRBV7-9 to TRBJ2-1; D not certain. This sequence was found in a human donor with alopecia areata. The material sequenced was CD8+ T cells sorted from blood, taken at week 0. The CDR3 sequence is CASSSELNEQFF. CDR3 DNA sequence: TGTGCCAGCAGCTCGGAACTCAATGAGCAGTTCTTC.